A selection of T cell receptor beta chains follows, all from one sample in a study of OX40 agonist ivuxolimab in advanced cancers. Clones were sequenced by immunoSEQ multiplex PCR, and TCRdb holds only the in-frame ones, with some missing. The data show almost 35,000 clones, with approximately 80% seen just once and about 1.3% held by the top ten. The sample in question was CD4+ or CD8+ T cells sorted from blood, obtained in a trial of the OX40 agonist ivuxolimab. These receptors were collected from an adult with an advanced solid tumor such as melanoma, head and neck, liver or kidney cancer. CDR3s include the opening cysteine and the closing phenylalanine or tryptophan. The D gene is left open where the match is weak. The size field is filled for only some rows; it gives once, few, many or a size class.

j_call	clone_size	v_call	d_call	cdr3_nt	cdr3_aa
TRBJ1-1	-	TRBV2	TRBD1	TGTGCCACTTATGGGGGACAGGGGGCGCGGAGCACTGAAGCTTTCTTT	CATYGGQGARSTEAFF
TRBJ1-2	-	TRBV19	-	TGTGCCAGTACCCCCCTATTGAGGGAAGGCTACACCTTC	CASTPLLREGYTF
TRBJ2-7	once	TRBV6-5	-	TGTGCCAGCATATCGGTCCAGGCGGGAAACGAGCAGTACTTC	CASISVQAGNEQYF
TRBJ2-7	-	TRBV21-1	-	TGTGCCAGCAGCATATTCACAGGGACCCACTCCTACGAGCAGTACTTC	CASSIFTGTHSYEQYF
TRBJ1-2	-	TRBV30	-	TGTGCCTGGAGTGTAGCGGCAGGGTTCCTTGTTGGCTACACCTTC	CAWSVAAGFLVGYTF
TRBJ2-1	-	TRBV7-9	-	TGTGCCAGCAGCGAGGAGGCTCCCCTCAATGAGCAGTTCTTC	CASSEEAPLNEQFF
TRBJ1-2	-	TRBV2	TRBD1	TGTGCCAGCAGTTCCAGCGGGAGGGGGCGAGCCTATGGCTACACCTTC	CASSSSGRGRAYGYTF
TRBJ2-5	few	TRBV25-1	TRBD1	TGTGCCAGCAGTGAACCACAGGGGACGTGGAAGACCCAGTACTTC	CASSEPQGTWKTQYF
TRBJ2-1	-	TRBV5-1	TRBD2	TGCGCCAGCAGCCCAGACCGGGACTACGGGGACAATGAGCAGTTCTTC	CASSPDRDYGDNEQFF
TRBJ2-7	-	TRBV28	TRBD2	TGTGCCAGCAGTGTTCGACTAGCGGGAGGGCCGGTGCTGTACGAGCAGTACTTC	CASSVRLAGGPVLYEQYF
TRBJ2-7	-	TRBV18	-	TGTGCCAGCTCAACAAGTACCTACGAGCAGTACTTC	CASSTSTYEQYF
TRBJ1-4	-	TRBV14	-	TGTGCCAGCAGCCCCCAGAATGAAAAACTGTTTTTT	CASSPQNEKLFF
TRBJ2-1	-	TRBV2	-	TGTGCCAGCAGTCCACTCCGGTACAATGAGCAGTTCTTC	CASSPLRYNEQFF
TRBJ1-1	-	TRBV6-6	TRBD1	TGTGCCAGCAGACAGGGACAGCTGAACACTGAAGCTTTCTTT	CASRQGQLNTEAFF
TRBJ2-7	-	TRBV15	-	TGTGCCACCAGCAGAGAAGGCAGGGGATCCTACGAGCAGTACTTC	CATSREGRGSYEQYF
TRBJ1-3	-	TRBV28	-	TGTGCCAGCAGTTTACCAGGGTTTACCCCTGGAAACACCATATATTTT	CASSLPGFTPGNTIYF
TRBJ2-7	-	TRBV28	TRBD1	TGTGCCAGCAGCTACGACAGGGGGCGAGAGCAGTACTTC	CASSYDRGREQYF
TRBJ1-2	-	TRBV4-2	-	TGTGCCAGCAGCCTACAGACGGAGGGCTACACCTTC	CASSLQTEGYTF
TRBJ1-1	-	TRBV7-9	-	TGTGCCAGCAGCTTAGCGCGGGTTAATGGGGCTTTCTTT	CASSLARVNGAFF
TRBJ2-7	-	TRBV6-5	TRBD1	TGTGCCAGCAGTTACACGGGACAGTGGGGCGAGCAGTACTTC	CASSYTGQWGEQYF
TRBJ2-5	-	TRBV28	TRBD1	TGTGCCACCAACGGACAGGGCTTTTGGGAGACCCAGTACTTC	CATNGQGFWETQYF
TRBJ2-7	-	TRBV5-4	-	TGTGCCAGCAGCTTGGTGGGAGTAGACGAGCAGTACTTC	CASSLVGVDEQYF
TRBJ1-4	once	TRBV2	-	TGTGCCAGCAGTAAAACGAAGGGGGAAAAACTGTTTTTT	CASSKTKGEKLFF